Shown below are 32 T cell receptor beta chains from a single sample sequenced in a study of blood T cell repertoires in COVID-19. The data were produced by immunoSEQ multiplex PCR, yet TCRdb's version contains in-frame clones alone and is incomplete. The profile shows about 160,000 clones, 85% to 90% of them singletons. The sample comprised peripheral blood. The origin of the receptors is a man aged 18-30 years with COVID-19, enrolled during active disease.

This clone is a singleton in its sample. The J gene is TRBJ1-2, the V gene TRBV4-1; D call uncertain. From germline, CDR1 is MGHRA and CDR2 YSYEKL. The CDR3 consists of 14 residues. V lost 0 bases and J lost 0, with 5 bases in between. The CDR3, as DNA: TGCGCCAGCAGCCAAGACGTATCTAACTATGGCTACACCTTC. Its protein product is CASSQDVSNYGYTF.

V gene TRBV9 combines with J gene TRBJ2-2; weak D call: TRBD1 (6 bases). In germline, CDR1 is SGDLS, CDR2 YYNGEE. The CDR3 loop spans 16 amino acids. Trimming took off 5 bases at V and 0 bases at J, with 14 bases between the two ends. CDR3 DNA: TGTGCCAGCAGTGCTACAGGGTCTCCGAACACCGGGGAGCTGTTTTTT. Protein product: CASSATGSPNTGELFF.

CDR3 amino acids: CASSLGTDNQPQHF. CDR3 nucleotides: TGTGCCAGCAGTTTGGGGACAGACAATCAGCCCCAGCATTTT. This chain uses TRBV28 with TRBJ1-5; 7 nucleotides align to TRBD1. V dropped 3 bases and J dropped 3; count of bases not matched to a gene: 2. Germline V CDR1 and CDR2: MDHEN, SYDVKM. There are 14 residues in the CDR3. The whole variable domain, remainder taken from reference TRBV28 and TRBJ1-5, is DVKVTQSSRYLVKRTGEKVFLECVQDMDHENMFWYRQDPGLGLRLIYFSYDVKMKEKGDIPEGYSVSREKKERFSLILESASTNQTSMYLCASSLGTDNQPQHFGDGTRLSIL.

The gene calls are TRBV28 and TRBJ2-2; 10 nucleotides match TRBD2. Trimming cost V 8 bases and J 6 bases; bases outside gene matches: 6. The germline CDR1 and CDR2 sequences are MDHEN and SYDVKM. CDR3 size: 14 residues. CDR3 in DNA: TGTGCCAGCGCGGGCCTAGCGGGAGCCGGGGAGCTGTTTTTT. This encodes CASAGLAGAGELFF.

This clone was seen a single time. V usage is TRBV3-1 (or the pseudogene TRBV3-2) and J usage is TRBJ2-7, with 10 bases aligning to TRBD2. CDR3 length: 17 residues. The germline V gene has CDR1 LGHDT and CDR2 YNNKEL (reference sequence). V dropped 0 bases and J dropped 3; count of bases not matched to a gene: 8. The CDR3 spells CASSQEASGSFGYEQYF. The CDR3 nucleotides are TGTGCCAGCAGCCAAGAGGCTAGCGGGAGTTTCGGCTACGAGCAGTACTTC.

The chain recombines TRBV9 with TRBJ2-2, with 9 bases fitting TRBD2. Germline loops: CDR1 SGDLS, CDR2 YYNGEE. V lost 2 bases to trimming and J lost 4 bases; unmatched junction nucleotides: 3. The CDR3 is 15 amino acids. CDR3 nucleotide sequence: TGTGCCAGCAGCGTTAGCGGGAGTAGCACCGGGGAGCTGTTTTTT. Amino acids: CASSVSGSSTGELFF.

V is TRBV3-1 (or the pseudogene TRBV3-2) and J is TRBJ2-3; 10 nucleotides match TRBD2. After removal of 4 bases from V and 2 bases from J, the junction contained 12 bases not matched to a gene. Germline-derived CDR1 and CDR2 are LGHDT and YNNKEL (reference sequence). The CDR3 loop spans 18 amino acids. DNA for the CDR3: TGTGCCAGCAGCCTCGAACTCCCCGGGACTAGCGACACAGATACGCAGTATTTT. It codes for CASSLELPGTSDTDTQYF.

The rearrangement links TRBV30 to TRBJ2-7; 7 positions agree with TRBD1. The CDR3 covers 13 residues. Germline loops: CDR1 GTSNPN, CDR2 SVGIG (reference sequence). Trimming removed 3 bases from V and 3 bases from J; junction bases left unmatched: 5. Here the CDR3 DNA reads TGTGCCTGGAGGACCGGGACAGTCTACGAGCAGTACTTC. It yields the protein CAWRTGTVYEQYF. Combining the CDR3 with reference TRBV30 and TRBJ2-7 gives the whole variable domain SQTIHQWPATLVQPVGSPLSLECTVEGTSNPNLYWYRQAAGRGLQLLFYSVGIGQISSEVPQNLSASRPQDRQFILSSKKLLLSDSGFYLCAWRTGTVYEQYFGPGTRLTVT.

The chain employs TRBV19 and TRBJ2-4, with TRBD1 matching over 9 bases. The CDR3 totals 18 residues. V lost 5 bases and J lost 0; bases outside the gene matches: 11. CDR1 and CDR2 (germline): LNHDA, SQIVND (reference sequence). The CDR3 sequence: CASSDRGYPNVAKNIQYF. CDR3 nucleotide sequence: TGTGCCAGTAGTGACAGGGGGTATCCAAACGTAGCCAAAAACATTCAGTACTTC. The full variable domain, with the rest looked up from reference TRBV19 and TRBJ2-4, is DGGITQSPKYLFRKEGQNVTLSCEQNLNHDAMYWYRQDPGQGLRLIYYSQIVNDFQKGDIAEGYSVSREKKESFPLTVTSAQKNPTAFYLCASSDRGYPNVAKNIQYFGAGTRLSVL.

The chain is built from TRBV19 and TRBJ2-1; possible D gene TRBD1, 6 bases. The CDR3 sequence is 13 residues long. Germline assignment: CDR1 LNHDA and CDR2 SQIVND (reference sequence). V was clipped by 3 bases and J by 10 bases, with 13 bases between them. The CDR3 loop reads CASSMWGPQEQFF. CDR3 nucleotide sequence: TGTGCCAGTAGTATGTGGGGGCCGCAGGAGCAGTTCTTC.

This clone was seen only a few times. The chain has TRBV20-1 and TRBJ1-5, with TRBD1 identical over 10 bases. CDR3 length equals 17 residues. From germline, CDR1 is DFQATT and CDR2 SNEGSKA (reference sequence). J lost 3 bases, V lost 3 bases, and 11 bases had no gene match. The CDR3 DNA follows: TGCAGTGCTAGTGATGTGCGGGACAGGGGTAACAATCAGCCCCAGCATTTT. Its protein product is CSASDVRDRGNNQPQHF.

The gene calls are TRBV6-4 and TRBJ2-2; a weak D match, TRBD1 (5 bases). This CDR3 spans 14 amino acids. Trimming took 6 bases from V and 2 from J, leaving 10 bases between them. CDR1 and CDR2 (germline): MRHNA, SNTAGT. Here the CDR3 reads CASSSRVNTGELFF. CDR3 DNA sequence: TGTGCCAGCAGCTCCAGGGTAAACACCGGGGAGCTGTTTTTT.

The chain is built from TRBV12-5 and TRBJ2-1; maybe TRBD2 (5 bases). The V and J ends lost 1 base and 3 bases respectively, with 10 bases between them. Germline CDR1 LGHNT, CDR2 FRNRAP. The CDR3 contains 15 residues. The CDR3 DNA follows: TGTGCTAGTGGTTTGGGCAGCGGTTACTACAATGAGCAGTTCTTC. Residues: CASGLGSGYYNEQFF.

The J gene is TRBJ2-2, the V gene TRBV7-8, with D perhaps matching TRBD2 (6 bases). Deletions cut 5 bases from V and 7 bases from J, with 8 bases between. This CDR3 comprises 12 residues. Germline values: CDR1 SGHVS, CDR2 FQNEAQ. The CDR3 DNA follows: TGTGCCAGCAGCCCGCGGGGCGGGGAGCTGTTTTTT. It specifies CASSPRGGELFF.

The chain couples TRBV29-1 to TRBJ1-2; 7 bases agree with TRBD1. The length of the CDR3 is 13 residues. Looked up from germline, CDR1 is SQVTM and CDR2 is ANQGSEA. Trimming at V came to 5 bases and at J to 2 bases, leaving 5 bases not matched to a gene. CDR3 residues: CSVPTGLNYGYTF. The CDR3 nucleotides are TGCAGCGTTCCGACAGGGTTAAACTATGGCTACACCTTC.

This clone has a single count. CDR3 sequence (DNA): TGTGCCAGTCAAGCGACAGGGGGCGTTATCGAAAAACTGTTTTTT. Encoded protein: CASQATGGVIEKLFF. The rearrangement uses TRBV2 and TRBJ1-4; TRBD1 matches at 10 bases. This CDR3 spans 15 amino acids. V shed 9 bases, J shed 8 bases, and the junction held 12 bases outside the gene matches. Germline V CDR1 and CDR2: SNHLY, FYNNEI.

Of note for this clone: At the DNA level, this CDR3 is encoded by other sequences in the same sample as well. This chain links TRBV9 with TRBJ2-3, with D possibly TRBD1 on 7 matching bases. Per the germline V gene, CDR1 is SGDLS and CDR2 is YYNGEE. V was pared by 4 bases and J by 0 bases, with 12 bases between. CDR3 length: 15 residues. The CDR3 protein is CASSPGGSSTDTQYF. CDR3 coding DNA: TGTGCCAGCAGCCCAGGGGGGAGTAGCACAGATACGCAGTATTTT.

In the case of this clone: A read error may account for a junction end that differs from germline. The chain links TRBV28 to TRBJ1-4; no definite D call. CDR3 length: 14 amino acids. In germline, CDR1 is MDHEN, CDR2 SYDVKM. The CDR3 is CASSLSGFNEKLLF. The CDR3 coding sequence is TGTGCCAGCAGTTTATCAGGATTTAATGAAAAACTGCTTTTT.

In its sample, this clone was seen once. This chain connects TRBV6-2 or TRBV6-3 to TRBJ2-1, with D possibly matching TRBD2 (6 bases). Germline V gene sequence: CDR1 MNHEY, CDR2 SVGEGT. V lost 2 bases to trimming and J lost 6 bases, with 14 bases between them. The CDR3 contains 15 residues. CDR3 DNA: TGTGCCAGCAGTTACCGGGCCCCCGGGAGCAATGAGCAGTTCTTC. This sequence encodes CASSYRAPGSNEQFF.

This rearrangement joins TRBV7-2 to TRBJ2-2, with TRBD2 matching 8 bases. From germline, CDR1 is SGHTA and CDR2 FQGNSA. CDR3 size: 15 residues. The ends lost 5 bases at V and 6 bases at J; junction bases unmatched: 8. The CDR3 region is CASSLQAGAPGELFF. CDR3 bases: TGTGCCAGCAGCCTCCAAGCGGGAGCACCCGGGGAGCTGTTTTTT. The full variable domain, in which reference TRBV7-2 and TRBJ2-2 provide the parts outside the CDR3, is GAGVSQSPSNKVTEKGKDVELRCDPISGHTALYWYRQSLGQGLEFLIYFQGNSAPDKSGLPSDRFSAERTGGSVSTLTIQRTQQEDSAVYLCASSLQAGAPGELFFGEGSRLTVL.

The chain is built from TRBV5-1 and TRBJ2-7; 11 positions match TRBD2. The V gene end was trimmed by 3 bases and the J gene end by 0 bases; junction bases not matched to a gene: 5. Germline V lookup: CDR1 SGHRS, CDR2 YFSETQ. CDR3 length: 16 amino acids. CDR3 sequence (DNA): TGCGCCAGCAGCTCAGGACTAGCGGGCTTCTCCTACGAGCAGTACTTC. This translates into CASSSGLAGFSYEQYF.

The V gene is TRBV18, the J gene TRBJ2-7; unclear D gene. The CDR3 extends over 21 amino acids. Trimming stripped 1 base from V and 7 bases from J, with 35 bases between. Germline CDR1 and CDR2: KGHSH and LQKENI. Here the CDR3 reads CASSPLQSIGAARRSPGEQYF. In DNA, the CDR3 is TGTGCCAGCTCACCACTCCAAAGTATTGGCGCTGCGAGACGGAGTCCTGGGGAGCAGTACTTC.

The V gene is TRBV7-9, the J gene TRBJ1-1, with TRBD1 matching over 7 bases. Per germline, CDR1 SEHNR and CDR2 FQNEAQ (reference sequence). This CDR3 spans 12 amino acids. Germline trimming cut 4 bases from V and 5 bases from J; bases unmatched to any gene: 1. The CDR3 here is CASSSQGTEAFF. The CDR3 bases are TGTGCCAGCAGCTCACAGGGGACTGAAGCTTTCTTT.

The CDR3 coding sequence is TGTGCCAGCAGCGTTAGCGGGAGCGGGGAGCTGTTTTTT. Translating gives CASSVSGSGELFF. The gene calls are TRBV9 and TRBJ2-2; 9 nucleotides line up with TRBD2. Germline CDR1 and CDR2: SGDLS and YYNGEE. Trimming took 2 bases from V and 7 from J; bases not matched to a gene: 0. CDR3 length equals 13 residues.

The rearrangement links TRBV9 to TRBJ2-1; 9 nucleotides line up with TRBD2. The CDR3 contains 15 residues. Germline trimming cut 3 bases from V and 5 bases from J; bases unmatched to any gene: 6. Germline V gene sequence: CDR1 SGDLS, CDR2 YYNGEE. The DNA of the CDR3 is TGTGCCAGCAGCGAGACTAGCGGATTGAACAATGAGCAGTTCTTC. This sequence encodes CASSETSGLNNEQFF.

The V and J genes are TRBV28 and TRBJ1-4; 8 positions agree with TRBD1. The CDR3 has 13 amino acids. The V segment lost 6 bases and the J segment 8 bases; nucleotides outside the gene matches: 5. The V gene's germline CDR1 is MDHEN and CDR2 SYDVKM. The CDR3 nucleotides are TGTGCCAGCAGGGGACAGGACCTCGAAAAACTGTTTTTT. This translates into CASRGQDLEKLFF. The full variable domain, rest sourced from reference TRBV28 and TRBJ1-4, is DVKVTQSSRYLVKRTGEKVFLECVQDMDHENMFWYRQDPGLGLRLIYFSYDVKMKEKGDIPEGYSVSREKKERFSLILESASTNQTSMYLCASRGQDLEKLFFGSGTQLSVL.

The chain joins TRBV19 to TRBJ2-7, with a weak D call TRBD1 (5 bases). V lost 10 bases and J lost 2, with 9 bases in between. Germline V gene sequence: CDR1 LNHDA, CDR2 SQIVND (reference sequence). CDR3 length: 11 amino acids. CDR3 DNA: TGTGCCACTAAGACAGCCTACGAGCAGTACTTC. It yields the protein CATKTAYEQYF.

The chain uses TRBV13 and TRBJ2-7; 10 bases fit TRBD2. The CDR3 loop spans 15 amino acids. V lost 2 bases, J lost 2 bases, and 3 bases stayed unmatched. The germline gives CDR1 PRHDT, CDR2 FYEKMQ (reference sequence). The CDR3 loop is CASSLSGRGTYEQYF. CDR3 sequence (DNA): TGTGCCAGCAGCTTAAGCGGGAGGGGAACCTACGAGCAGTACTTC.

The genes are TRBV5-8 and TRBJ2-3; tentatively, D is TRBD1 (6 bases). Germline loops: CDR1 SGHTS, CDR2 YDEGEE. CDR3 length: 15 amino acids. V was cut by 1 base and J by 0 bases, with 9 bases left in between. The CDR3 DNA follows: TGTGCCAGCAGCTTGCAGGGGCATAGCACAGATACGCAGTATTTT. Its protein product is CASSLQGHSTDTQYF.

The chain combines TRBV28 with TRBJ1-5; no clear D gene. The CDR3 covers 15 residues. Trimming stripped 6 bases from V and 4 bases from J, with 16 bases between. Germline loops: CDR1 MDHEN, CDR2 SYDVKM. CDR3 sequence: CASSPPGSGNQPQHF. CDR3 nucleotides: TGTGCCAGCAGCCCCCCGGGTTCTGGAAATCAGCCCCAGCATTTT.

This clone has only a few counts. The V gene is TRBV6-2 or TRBV6-3, the J gene TRBJ1-3, with a tentative D call TRBD1 (6 bases). Trimming pared 2 bases from V and 0 bases from J, leaving 11 bases between. Per the germline V gene, CDR1 is MNHEY and CDR2 is SVGEGT. CDR3 length equals 16 residues. Here the CDR3 reads CASSYPTGSSGNTIYF. For the CDR3, the DNA is TGTGCCAGCAGTTACCCGACAGGATCCTCTGGAAACACCATATATTTT.

The V call is TRBV14, the J call TRBJ2-3; TRBD2 agrees at 7 bases. The CDR3 covers 17 residues. Germline CDR1 and CDR2: SGHDN and FVKESK. With 0 bases clipped from V and 1 base from J, the junction kept 7 bases outside the gene matches. CDR3 nucleotide sequence: TGTGCCAGCAGCCAAGATTACTCGGGAGGACGCACAGATACGCAGTATTTT. Its translation: CASSQDYSGGRTDTQYF.